A single sample is the source of the 30 T cell receptor beta chains below, sequenced in a study of T cell responses to AZD1222 COVID-19 vaccine (dated by TCRdb to the early 2020s). The library was made by the immunoSEQ multiplex PCR assay. Imported from immuneACCESS, the table was reduced by TCRdb to in-frame sequences with V and J called. These copies leave out some clones; in studies compared against another copy, an unresolved V gene accounts for under half, and the cause of the remainder is not known. In this sample the table shows about 97,000 clones, around 87% of which occur a single time. The ten largest make up roughly 10% of the sample. The time point label, read with the paper, signifies: about 28 days (+/-7) after the second vaccine dose. The input for sequencing was peripheral blood, taken 28 days after the second AZD1222 dose. These receptors all stem from an adult who received the AZD1222 COVID-19 vaccine.

The J gene is TRBJ2-7, the V gene TRBV30, with D possibly being TRBD2 (6 bases). Germline V lookup: CDR1 GTSNPN, CDR2 SVGIG (reference sequence). Trimming shortened V by 2 bases and J by 2 bases, and 10 bases separated the two germline ends. There are 13 residues in the CDR3. CDR3 residues: CAWSSGSTYEQYF. The DNA of the CDR3 is TGTGCCTGGAGTAGCGGGTCCACCTACGAGCAGTACTTC.

The chain couples TRBV7-3 to TRBJ2-3, with D perhaps TRBD1 or TRBD2 (5 bases each). V lost 1 base, J lost 6 bases, and 29 bases lay in between. Germline V gene sequence: CDR1 SGHTA, CDR2 FQGTGA. This CDR3 has 20 residues. The CDR3 sequence: CASSLIWATMTGRGIDTQYF. CDR3 bases: TGTGCCAGCAGCTTAATTTGGGCTACCATGACGGGACGAGGGATCGATACGCAGTATTTT.

This sequence joins TRBV4-2 and TRBJ2-1; a weak D match, TRBD2 (6 bases). Germline V lookup: CDR1 LGHNA, CDR2 YNFKEQ. This CDR3 has 14 residues. The V gene lost 0 bases and the J gene lost 9 bases, with 12 bases spanning the gap. CDR3 DNA sequence: TGTGCCAGCAGCCAAGAGAGTCGGAGGGGTGAGCAGTTCTTC. Its translation is CASSQESRRGEQFF.

The chain uses TRBV19 and TRBJ2-3, with 11 bases lining up with TRBD1. V shed 0 bases, J shed 4 bases, and the junction held 12 bases outside the gene matches. Germline CDR1 LNHDA, CDR2 SQIVND (reference sequence). The CDR3 is made up of 19 amino acids. As DNA, the CDR3 is TGTGCCAGTAGTATAGATGGCTGGGGGACAGGGGGATTTGCAGATACGCAGTATTTT. It encodes CASSIDGWGTGGFADTQYF.

This rearrangement joins TRBV5-1 to TRBJ2-5, with D uncertain. Germline loops: CDR1 SGHRS, CDR2 YFSETQ. The V and J ends lost 0 bases and 4 bases respectively, with 13 bases between them. The CDR3 has 15 amino acids. CDR3 DNA sequence: TGCGCCAGCAGCTTGGGGGTTGTAGTGGGAGAGACCCAGTACTTC. Amino acid sequence: CASSLGVVVGETQYF.

This rearrangement joins TRBV7-8 to TRBJ1-2; the match to TRBD1 covers 7 bases. Germline lookup yields CDR1 SGHVS and CDR2 FQNEAQ. The CDR3 is made up of 13 amino acids. Germline trimming cut 3 bases from V and 3 bases from J; bases unmatched to any gene: 1. CDR3 in amino acids: CASSFTGDYGYTF. The CDR3 nucleotides are TGTGCCAGCAGCTTTACAGGGGACTATGGCTACACCTTC.

J is TRBJ1-1 and V is TRBV6-5; 7 bases agree with TRBD1. The V and J ends lost 8 bases and 1 base, in that order; junction bases with no gene match: 10. The germline V gene encodes CDR1 MNHEY and CDR2 SVGAGI. The CDR3 consists of 15 residues. The CDR3 sequence: CASGSRGPGNTEAFF. The CDR3 DNA sequence: TGTGCCAGCGGATCAAGGGGGCCGGGGAACACTGAAGCTTTCTTT.

The sample holds a few counts of this clone. The rearrangement uses TRBV6-5 and TRBJ2-7, with 7 bases aligning to TRBD1. The J segment lost 4 bases and the V segment lost 6 bases, leaving 9 bases of the junction unmatched. CDR3 size: 14 residues. Germline V gene sequence: CDR1 MNHEY, CDR2 SVGAGI. The CDR3 nucleotides read TGTGCCAGCAGCCCGGACAGGATCGGGTACGAGCAGTACTTC. This encodes CASSPDRIGYEQYF.

The CDR3 is CASSTHLDTGELFF. DNA for the CDR3: TGTGCCAGCAGTACCCATCTAGACACCGGGGAGCTGTTTTTT. The rearrangement links TRBV28 to TRBJ2-2; D is ambiguous. The V gene lost 5 bases and the J gene lost 3 bases, with 10 bases spanning the gap. This CDR3 is 14 amino acids long. The germline V gene encodes CDR1 MDHEN and CDR2 SYDVKM.

As for this clone: The same CDR3 can be traced to other DNA sequences in this sample. The rearrangement joins TRBV5-1 to TRBJ1-5, with TRBD1 matching over 7 bases. This CDR3 region has 14 residues. The V gene end was trimmed by 4 bases and the J gene end by 2 bases; junction bases not matched to a gene: 3. Germline V gene lookup returns CDR1 SGHRS and CDR2 YFSETQ. The CDR3 nucleotides are TGCGCCAGCAGCCCCGGGACAGGCAATCAGCCCCAGCATTTT. It yields the protein CASSPGTGNQPQHF.

The chain uses TRBV5-5 and TRBJ1-2, with no clear D. The CDR3 spans 15 residues. V was trimmed by 1 base and J by 2 bases, leaving 12 bases between them. Germline CDR1 is SGHKS and CDR2 is YYEKEE (reference sequence). CDR3 sequence: CASSLIPTENYGYTF. CDR3 DNA sequence: TGTGCCAGCAGCTTGATCCCTACTGAAAACTATGGCTACACCTTC.

This rearrangement joins TRBV5-6 to TRBJ1-5; D not resolved. The CDR3 loop spans 13 amino acids. From germline, CDR1 is SGHDT and CDR2 YYEEEE. Trimming stripped 0 bases from V and 5 bases from J, with 6 bases between. CDR3 protein: CASSLGTDQPQHF. The CDR3 DNA is TGTGCCAGCAGCTTGGGCACCGATCAGCCCCAGCATTTT.

The chain uses TRBV3-1 (or the pseudogene TRBV3-2) and TRBJ2-7; D not certain. Germline CDR1 is LGHDT and CDR2 is YNNKEL (reference sequence). The CDR3 extends over 14 amino acids. V gave up 0 bases and J gave up 2 bases, with 8 bases separating them. As DNA, the CDR3 is TGTGCCAGCAGCCAAGATGCGTGGACCTACGAGCAGTACTTC. Its translation: CASSQDAWTYEQYF.

The chain employs TRBV25-1 and TRBJ2-7; weak D call: TRBD2 (6 bases). Germline CDR1 and CDR2: MGHDK and SYGVNS. The V and J ends lost 6 bases and 2 bases respectively, with 8 bases between them. CDR3 length: 12 amino acids. CDR3 sequence (DNA): TGTGCCAGCAGGGGAGGCGCCTACGAGCAGTACTTC. As protein: CASRGGAYEQYF.

The chain combines TRBV7-3 with TRBJ2-7; 8 bases align to TRBD2. This CDR3 region has 15 residues. Germline loops: CDR1 SGHTA, CDR2 FQGTGA. The V segment lost 2 bases and the J segment 2 bases; nucleotides outside the gene matches: 5. The CDR3 nucleotides read TGTGCCAGCAGCTTAGCTGCGGGAGGCACCTACGAGCAGTACTTC. The encoded protein is CASSLAAGGTYEQYF.

The chain has TRBV11-3 and TRBJ2-1; 11 nucleotides align to TRBD2. This CDR3 spans 16 amino acids. V dropped 1 base and J dropped 3; count of bases not matched to a gene: 2. CDR1 and CDR2 (germline): SGHNT, YENEEA. The CDR3 loop is CASSLGGTSGYNEQFF. CDR3 DNA sequence: TGTGCCAGCAGCTTAGGGGGGACTAGCGGCTACAATGAGCAGTTCTTC. The full variable domain, rest sourced from reference TRBV11-3 and TRBJ2-1, is EAGVVQSPRYKIIEKKQPVAFWCNPISGHNTLYWYLQNLGQGPELLIRYENEEAVDDSQLPKDRFSAERLKGVDSTLKIQPAELGDSAVYLCASSLGGTSGYNEQFFGPGTRLTVL.

V usage is TRBV27 and J usage is TRBJ2-2; D is unresolved. The CDR3 length is 16 residues. Germline lookup yields CDR1 MNHEY and CDR2 SMNVEV (reference sequence). The V end was cut by 5 bases, the J end by 0 bases, with 13 bases between. The CDR3 spells CASSPPGSANTGELFF. In DNA, the CDR3 is TGTGCCAGCAGTCCGCCAGGATCCGCGAACACCGGGGAGCTGTTTTTT.

V gene TRBV27 combines with J gene TRBJ2-5; the match to TRBD2 covers 10 bases. Trimming cost V 6 bases and J 3 bases; bases outside gene matches: 7. The CDR3 loop spans 15 amino acids. Germline assignment: CDR1 MNHEY and CDR2 SMNVEV (reference sequence). CDR3 loop: CASRSSSGSKETQYF. The CDR3, as DNA: TGTGCCAGCAGGTCATCTAGCGGGAGCAAAGAGACCCAGTACTTC.

The genes are TRBV6-5 and TRBJ2-5, with D hard to call. Germline loops: CDR1 MNHEY, CDR2 SVGAGI. The CDR3 extends over 11 amino acids. V lost 2 bases to trimming and J lost 6 bases, with 4 bases between them. The CDR3 sequence: CASSYGKTQYF. CDR3 nucleotides: TGTGCCAGCAGTTACGGGAAGACCCAGTACTTC.

The J gene is TRBJ2-5, the V gene TRBV4-2, with D possibly being TRBD2 (6 bases). The CDR3 spans 16 residues. V shed 4 bases and J shed 1 base, with 16 bases lying between them. Germline V gene lookup returns CDR1 LGHNA and CDR2 YNFKEQ. CDR3: CASSRTTGTSQETQYF. In nucleotides, the CDR3 is TGTGCCAGCAGCCGCACTACTGGGACTTCCCAAGAGACCCAGTACTTC.

This chain connects TRBV9 to TRBJ2-1; 8 bases are shared with TRBD2. The CDR3 is 15 amino acids. J gave up 2 bases and V 4 bases, and 5 bases lay outside the gene matches. Germline CDR1 SGDLS, CDR2 YYNGEE. CDR3 loop: CASSPQREPYNEQFF. CDR3 bases: TGTGCCAGCAGCCCCCAGCGGGAGCCCTACAATGAGCAGTTCTTC.

This chain uses TRBV5-5 with TRBJ1-6; the D gene is possibly TRBD1 (5 bases). Per germline, CDR1 SGHKS and CDR2 YYEKEE (reference sequence). This CDR3 contains 17 residues. V shed 1 base and J shed 10 bases, with 21 bases lying between them. The CDR3, as DNA: TGTGCCAGCAGCTTGTTTGTTGGGGCCCCGGTCGGATCACCCCTCCACTTT. It specifies CASSLFVGAPVGSPLHF.

CDR3 amino acids: CASSRTGNTEAFF. In DNA, the CDR3 is TGTGCCAGCAGTCGGACGGGGAACACTGAAGCTTTCTTT. V usage is TRBV12-3 or TRBV12-4 and J usage is TRBJ1-1; D ambiguous. The CDR3 sequence is 13 residues long. V was cut by 5 bases and J by 1 base, with 8 bases left in between.

The gene calls are TRBV4-2 and TRBJ2-4; 10 bases are shared with TRBD2. Germline V CDR1 and CDR2: LGHNA, YNFKEQ. The V segment lost 0 bases and the J segment 6 bases; nucleotides outside the gene matches: 8. The CDR3 is 17 amino acids. The CDR3 region is CASSQDRAGGPGNIQYF. The CDR3 DNA sequence: TGTGCCAGCAGCCAAGATAGAGCGGGAGGGCCTGGAAACATTCAGTACTTC.

The chain links TRBV30 to TRBJ1-5; TRBD1 agrees at 7 bases. The CDR3 runs 13 residues. The trim removed 5 bases at V and 4 bases at J, leaving 5 bases unmatched. Germline V lookup: CDR1 GTSNPN, CDR2 SVGIG (reference sequence). CDR3 in DNA: TGTGCCTGGGATATCAGGGGGAATCAGCCCCAGCATTTT. Protein sequence: CAWDIRGNQPQHF.

The chain employs TRBV4-2 and TRBJ1-1; 7 nucleotides line up with TRBD1. CDR3 length equals 15 residues. The junction had 6 bases not matched to a gene; V was cut back by 1 base and J by 4 bases. The germline V gene encodes CDR1 LGHNA and CDR2 YNFKEQ. Written as DNA, the CDR3 is TGTGCCAGCAGCCAAGCAGGGGGGCTGGTCACTGAAGCTTTCTTT. Translated: CASSQAGGLVTEAFF.

The gene calls are TRBV4-1 and TRBJ2-3, with 10 bases identical to TRBD2. The CDR3 loop spans 13 amino acids. Germline CDR1 and CDR2: MGHRA and YSYEKL. The V and J ends lost 7 bases and 4 bases, in that order; junction bases with no gene match: 2. The CDR3 DNA is TGCGCCAGCACAGGACTAGCGGCAGATACGCAGTATTTT. Translated, it gives CASTGLAADTQYF.

The chain is built from TRBV18 and TRBJ2-7; perhaps TRBD1 as D (6 bases). This CDR3 is 12 amino acids long. CDR1 is KGHSH, CDR2 LQKENI, per germline. The V end lost 3 bases, the J end lost 6 bases, and 9 bases lay between the germline ends. In DNA form, the CDR3 reads TGTGCCAGCTCACCCAGGGGTCGCGAGCAGTACTTC. Translation: CASSPRGREQYF.

V and J are TRBV9 and TRBJ1-3; no reliable D call. The CDR3 totals 14 residues. The V gene lost 3 bases and the J gene lost 0 bases, with 7 bases spanning the gap. Germline V gene lookup returns CDR1 SGDLS and CDR2 YYNGEE. The CDR3: CASSDSLSGNTIYF. The CDR3 DNA reads TGTGCCAGCAGCGATTCTCTCTCTGGAAACACCATATATTTT. Combining the CDR3 with reference TRBV9 and TRBJ1-3 gives the whole variable domain DSGVTQTPKHLITATGQRVTLRCSPRSGDLSVYWYQQSLDQGLQFLIQYYNGEERAKGNILERFSAQQFPDLHSELNLSSLELGDSALYFCASSDSLSGNTIYFGEGSWLTVV.

This clone appeared once. The chain couples TRBV5-1 to TRBJ2-1; either TRBD1 or TRBD2 may supply D (5 bases each). Trimming stripped 0 bases from V and 6 bases from J, with 16 bases between. The CDR3 length is 16 residues. Germline loops: CDR1 SGHRS, CDR2 YFSETQ. CDR3 region: CASSLEGTYTGNEQFF. CDR3 bases: TGCGCCAGCAGCTTGGAAGGGACGTATACCGGCAATGAGCAGTTCTTC.